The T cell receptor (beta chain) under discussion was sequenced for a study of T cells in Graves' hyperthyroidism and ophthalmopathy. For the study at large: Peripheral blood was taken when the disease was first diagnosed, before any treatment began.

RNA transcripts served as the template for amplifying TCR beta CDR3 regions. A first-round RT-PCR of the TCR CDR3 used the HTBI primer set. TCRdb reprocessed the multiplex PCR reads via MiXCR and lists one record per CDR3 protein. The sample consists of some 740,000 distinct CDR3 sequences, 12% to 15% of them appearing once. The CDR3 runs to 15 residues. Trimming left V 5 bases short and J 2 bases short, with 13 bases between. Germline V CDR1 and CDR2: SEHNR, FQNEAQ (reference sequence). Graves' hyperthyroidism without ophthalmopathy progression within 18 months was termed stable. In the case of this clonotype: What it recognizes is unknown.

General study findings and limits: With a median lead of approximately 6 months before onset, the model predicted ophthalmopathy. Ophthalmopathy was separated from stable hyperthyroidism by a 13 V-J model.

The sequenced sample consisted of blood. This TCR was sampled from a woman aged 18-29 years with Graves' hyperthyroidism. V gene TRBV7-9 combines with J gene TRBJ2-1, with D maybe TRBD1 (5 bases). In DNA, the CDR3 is TGTGCCAGCAGCACCCTGCAGGGCACCTACAATGAGCAGTTCTTC. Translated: CASSTLQGTYNEQFF.